The source of this T cell receptor beta chain is a study of Ad26.COV2.S vaccination and SARS-CoV-2 variants. The treatment here: roughly 18 received Ad26.COV2.S at low or high dose, single or two shots; 5 received placebo; per-sample allocation not given. Sampling was performed 63 days after the first vaccine or placebo injection. Libraries were prepared by immunoSEQ multiplex PCR; TCRdb keeps only in-frame clonotypes and omits some of them. The sample includes hundreds of thousands of clones, about 89% of them seen just once. CDR3 length: 13 amino acids. Trimming pared 5 bases from V and 4 bases from J, leaving 9 bases between. Germline V gene sequence: CDR1 LGHDT, CDR2 YNNKEL (reference sequence).

The clonotype was recovered from a person aged 18 to 65 who received the Ad26.COV2.S COVID-19 vaccine or a placebo. The chain uses TRBV3-1 (or the pseudogene TRBV3-2) and TRBJ1-5; maybe TRBD1 (5 bases). This specimen consisted of peripheral blood, obtained in a trial of Ad26.COV2.S vaccine versus placebo. The CDR3 DNA reads as TGTGCCAGCAGCGGTGGGGGTAATCAGCCCCAGCATTTT. It yields the protein CASSGGGNQPQHF.